This T cell receptor (beta chain) was sequenced in a study of blood T cell repertoires in COVID-19. Study context: Samples representing acute and convalescent COVID-19 were sourced from the United States, Italy and Spain. PBMCs, B-cell-depleted T cells, or T cells were the source of the cDNA or gDNA that made up the material.

Germline CDR1 is MDHEN and CDR2 is SYDVKM. Trimming took off 8 bases at V and 1 base at J, with 11 bases between the two ends. This CDR3 region has 14 residues. The authors' processing: It was from reference gene primer amplification that nucleated cell counts were estimated. The assay was immunoSEQ multiplex PCR, and TCRdb's table has in-frame clones only and misses some. V and J calls and clone size are copied from that table; D and trimming were computed from the DNA. The data hold under 40,000 clones, with approximately 87% observed a single time. The rearrangement uses TRBV28 and TRBJ1-4; D is uncertain. The origin of this receptor is a man aged 50 to 59 with active or convalescent COVID-19. The sample comprised peripheral blood. Written as DNA, the CDR3 is TGTGCCAGCCGGAATTCGGGAACTAATGAAAAACTGTTTTTT. It codes for CASRNSGTNEKLFF.